These 29 T cell receptor beta chains were sequenced from one sample in a study of T-cell memory formation after mild COVID-19. TCRdb reprocessed the 5' RACE reads with MiXCR, giving one entry per CDR3 protein. In the table there are around 310,000 distinct CDR3 sequences, roughly 20% of which are singletons. The sample taken for sequencing was PBMCs or a T cell subset sorted from them (not recorded which). Source of these receptors: a man in his late teens or twenties who had mild COVID-19 (a few samples of this study predate the infection). Cell type and time point are not known.

Written as DNA, the CDR3 is TGCGCCAGCAGCCCTAGCGGGGTACGAGAGACCCAGTACTTC. Translation gives CASSPSGVRETQYF. This chain joins TRBV5-1 and TRBJ2-5; 9 nucleotides match TRBD2. The V gene end was trimmed by 4 bases and the J gene end by 4 bases; junction bases not matched to a gene: 5. CDR1 SGHRS and CDR2 YFSETQ come from the germline V gene. CDR3 length: 14 amino acids.

The chain has TRBV6-5 and TRBJ2-4; a possible D gene is TRBD2 (7 bases). V was cut by 0 bases and J by 4 bases, with 13 bases left in between. CDR1 and CDR2 (germline): MNHEY, SVGAGI. This CDR3 contains 16 residues. CDR3 DNA: TGTGCCAGCAGTTACTCGATCGGGGGGCCGAAAAACATTCAGTACTTC. Translating it yields CASSYSIGGPKNIQYF.

The chain links TRBV4-2 to TRBJ2-2, with D hard to call. The CDR3 loop spans 14 amino acids. Germline V gene sequence: CDR1 LGHNA, CDR2 YNFKEQ. V shed 4 bases and J shed 6 bases, with 12 bases lying between them. The CDR3 DNA follows: TGTGCCAGCAGCCCTCCGGGCGAGTCCGGGGAGCTGTTTTTT. Encoded protein: CASSPPGESGELFF.

The sample holds a few counts of this clonotype. The rearrangement uses TRBV4-2 and TRBJ2-7; D is possibly TRBD1 or TRBD2 (6 bases each). Germline V lookup: CDR1 LGHNA, CDR2 YNFKEQ. The CDR3 is 15 residues long. The germline V and J ends were trimmed by 0 bases and 5 bases, with 14 bases remaining between them. This chain's CDR3 is CASSQDPGASDEQYF. CDR3 coding DNA: TGTGCCAGCAGCCAAGACCCGGGGGCGTCGGACGAGCAGTACTTC.

V and J are TRBV7-2 and TRBJ2-3; D remains ambiguous. CDR1 and CDR2 from the germline V gene are SGHTA and FQGNSA. The CDR3 is 13 residues long. V was trimmed by 9 bases and J by 2 bases, leaving 12 bases between them. CDR3 nucleotides: TGTGCCAGTATCCAGCAGCTCACAGATACGCAGTATTTT. This gives the protein CASIQQLTDTQYF.

The CDR3 protein is CASSPRAFVLGTQYF. The CDR3 bases are TGTGCCAGCTCCCCCAGGGCCTTCGTCCTGGGTACGCAGTATTTT. The rearrangement uses TRBV6-5 and TRBJ2-3; weak D call: TRBD1 (5 bases). In germline, CDR1 is MNHEY, CDR2 SVGAGI. Trimming took off 8 bases at V and 8 bases at J, with 23 bases between the two ends. CDR3 length equals 15 residues.

The chain recombines TRBV20-1 with TRBJ1-1; D not certain. The CDR3 is made up of 15 amino acids. Germline lookup yields CDR1 DFQATT and CDR2 SNEGSKA (reference sequence). V was clipped by 0 bases and J by 4 bases, with 15 bases between them. Here the CDR3 DNA reads TGCAGTGCTAGAGATCCAGCCCTGGGTGGCACTGAAGCTTTCTTT. This translates into CSARDPALGGTEAFF.

This clonotype has just a few counts. The chain combines TRBV3-1 with TRBJ1-4; D is uncertain. V was pared by 1 base and J by 11 bases, with 17 bases between. This CDR3 comprises 15 residues. Germline assignment: CDR1 LGHDT and CDR2 YNNKEL (reference sequence). The CDR3 region is CASSQGGQGGRKLFF. DNA for the CDR3: TGTGCCAGCAGCCAAGGAGGCCAAGGAGGGCGGAAACTGTTTTTT.

This clonotype was counted many times. This sequence joins TRBV5-1 and TRBJ2-1; D might be TRBD2 (6 bases). V lost 4 bases and J lost 0, with 14 bases in between. CDR1 and CDR2 (germline): SGHRS, YFSETQ. The CDR3 is 16 residues long. In nucleotides, the CDR3 is TGCGCCAGCAGCCTGGCTGGGACTTCCTCCTACAATGAGCAGTTCTTC. Its translation is CASSLAGTSSYNEQFF.

CDR3 sequence reads: CASSFGAWDSPLHF. CDR3 sequence (DNA): TGTGCCAGCAGTTTTGGGGCCTGGGATTCACCCCTCCACTTT. The V gene is TRBV12-3 or TRBV12-4, the J gene TRBJ1-6; a possible D gene is TRBD1 (5 bases). Trimming stripped 3 bases from V and 8 bases from J, with 11 bases between. This CDR3 is 14 amino acids long.

This rearrangement joins TRBV5-1 to TRBJ1-1; 7 nucleotides agree with TRBD1. Germline assignment: CDR1 SGHRS and CDR2 YFSETQ. The CDR3 has 14 residues. The V segment lost 6 bases and the J segment 0 bases; nucleotides outside the gene matches: 5. CDR3 in amino acids: CASNLGTVNTEAFF. CDR3 nucleotide sequence: TGCGCCAGCAACCTAGGGACAGTGAACACTGAAGCTTTCTTT.

This clonotype was seen ten or more times. The chain couples TRBV1 to TRBJ2-3; TRBD2 is the table's D call, not checked against the DNA. TRBV1 is designated a pseudogene. The CDR3 spans 17 residues. This CDR3 is CTSSVGTSGGQTDTQYF. CDR3 DNA sequence: TGCACCAGCAGCGTAGGGACTAGCGGGGGGCAGACAGATACGCAGTATTTT.

This clonotype was found a few times. This chain uses TRBV12-3 or TRBV12-4 with TRBJ2-1; D ambiguous. The CDR3 contains 14 residues. Trimming removed 6 bases at V and 1 base at J, with 10 bases between. CDR3 nucleotides: TGTGCCAGCAGCCTCGCGCAATCCTACAATGAGCAGTTCTTC. Translated, it gives CASSLAQSYNEQFF.

The rearrangement joins TRBV5-1 to TRBJ2-3, with unresolved D. Germline V lookup: CDR1 SGHRS, CDR2 YFSETQ. V was shortened by 0 bases and J by 6 bases, with 14 bases between the two germline ends. This CDR3 is 15 amino acids long. The chain's CDR3 is CASSLVPPSADTQYF. The CDR3, as DNA: TGCGCCAGCAGCTTGGTCCCTCCATCTGCGGATACGCAGTATTTT.

V is TRBV28 and J is TRBJ2-2; tentatively, D is TRBD1 (7 bases). The CDR3 totals 15 residues. Trimming pared 6 bases from V and 2 bases from J, leaving 13 bases between. Germline loops: CDR1 MDHEN, CDR2 SYDVKM. The CDR3 sequence: CASSWTGLNTGELFF. The CDR3 DNA reads TGTGCCAGCAGCTGGACAGGACTAAACACCGGGGAGCTGTTTTTT.

The table lists this clonotype with many counts. The J gene is TRBJ1-1, the V gene TRBV27; D call uncertain. The CDR3 consists of 11 residues. Germline V gene sequence: CDR1 MNHEY, CDR2 SMNVEV (reference sequence). V shed 8 bases and J shed 6 bases, with 10 bases lying between them. In DNA, the CDR3 is TGTGCCAGCGGCGCGTCCGCTGAAGCTTTCTTT. It is translated as CASGASAEAFF.

This clonotype was recorded only once. This chain joins TRBV29-1 and TRBJ1-2; 7 bases agree with TRBD1. The germline V gene encodes CDR1 SQVTM and CDR2 ANQGSEA. The CDR3 has 13 amino acids. Trimming cost V 7 bases and J 4 bases; bases outside gene matches: 9. This CDR3 reads CSAPRTGGYGYTF. Written as DNA, the CDR3 is TGCAGCGCCCCAAGGACAGGTGGCTATGGCTACACCTTC.

The CDR3 DNA reads as TGCGCAAGCCTAGCGGGGAACAATGAGCAGTTCTTC. It translates to CASLAGNNEQFF. This chain links TRBV4-1 with TRBJ2-1; TRBD2 matches 9 bases. CDR1 is MGHRA and CDR2 is YSYEKL in the germline V gene. The CDR3 totals 12 residues.

This clonotype appeared a few times. The genes are TRBV10-3 and TRBJ2-5; 7 positions agree with TRBD2. CDR1 and CDR2 (germline): ENHRY, SYGVKD. The CDR3 totals 16 residues. Unmatched junction bases numbered 10, after V lost 4 bases and J lost 2 bases. The CDR3 DNA reads TGTGCCATCAGTGGAGCCACCAAGCGGGGACAAGAGACCCAGTACTTC. Protein sequence: CAISGATKRGQETQYF.

This clonotype was seen a handful of times. The chain links TRBV5-1 to TRBJ2-3; D not certain. Germline V gene data show CDR1 as SGHRS and CDR2 as YFSETQ. Trimming removed 3 bases from V and 2 bases from J, with 7 bases in between. The CDR3 covers 13 residues. In DNA form, the CDR3 reads TGCGCCAGCAGCTCGGGTGCCACAGATACGCAGTATTTT. Residues: CASSSGATDTQYF.

A few counts support this clonotype. This sequence joins TRBV5-6 and TRBJ2-3; 8 nucleotides agree with TRBD2. V was clipped by 5 bases and J by 5 bases; unmatched bases: 7. The CDR3 consists of 14 residues. Germline-derived CDR1 and CDR2 are SGHDT and YYEEEE. CDR3 loop: CASSSEREQDTQYF. The CDR3 bases are TGTGCCAGCAGTTCGGAGCGGGAGCAAGATACGCAGTATTTT.

The chain carries TRBV6-6 and TRBJ1-2; 8 bases are a match to TRBD1. The germline CDR1 and CDR2 sequences are MNHNY and SVGAGI (reference sequence). The CDR3 totals 13 residues. J lost 7 bases, V lost 2 bases, and 3 bases had no gene match. CDR3 DNA: TGTGCCAGCAGTTACGACAGGGGAGGTGGCTACACCTTC. Translated: CASSYDRGGGYTF.

This chain links TRBV28 with TRBJ1-4, with D unclear. The CDR3 is 16 amino acids. Trimming took 5 bases from V and 5 from J, leaving 18 bases between them. Germline V gene sequence: CDR1 MDHEN, CDR2 SYDVKM. In DNA, the CDR3 is TGTGCCAGCAGTCCCCGCAGACGCGATAAAAATGAAAAACTGTTTTTT. This translates into CASSPRRRDKNEKLFF.

The chain combines TRBV28 with TRBJ1-5; unclear D gene. Germline loops: CDR1 MDHEN, CDR2 SYDVKM. Deletions cut 8 bases from V and 0 bases from J, with 11 bases between. The CDR3 runs to 14 residues. The DNA of the CDR3 is TGTGCCAGCGGACTCCTGAGTAGCAATCAGCCCCAGCATTTT. Protein: CASGLLSSNQPQHF.

This clonotype was picked up a small number of times. The chain combines TRBV4-1 with TRBJ1-2, with 8 bases lining up with TRBD1. CDR3 length: 18 amino acids. CDR1 and CDR2 from the germline V gene are MGHRA and YSYEKL. V dropped 1 base and J dropped 2; count of bases not matched to a gene: 12. The DNA of the CDR3 is TGCGCCAGCAGCCAAGGACTCTTGGACAGGGATAACAACTATGGCTACACCTTC. Translation: CASSQGLLDRDNNYGYTF.

The chain carries TRBV2 and TRBJ1-1; the D gene is possibly TRBD1 (6 bases). The CDR3 runs to 12 residues. CDR1 is SNHLY and CDR2 is FYNNEI in the germline V gene. Deletions cut 8 bases from V and 1 base from J, with 8 bases between. The CDR3 loop reads CASGQQNTEAFF. The DNA for the CDR3 is TGTGCCAGCGGACAGCAGAACACTGAAGCTTTCTTT.

This chain uses TRBV29-1 with TRBJ2-1; no clear D gene. V lost 4 bases and J lost 3, with 13 bases in between. This CDR3 has 14 amino acids. CDR1 and CDR2 from the germline V gene are SQVTM and ANQGSEA. The chain's CDR3 is CSVVEGRIYNEQFF. Here the CDR3 DNA reads TGCAGCGTTGTCGAAGGCAGGATCTACAATGAGCAGTTCTTC.

The V call is TRBV7-2, the J call TRBJ2-1, with D possibly matching TRBD2 (5 bases). The germline gives CDR1 SGHTA, CDR2 FQGNSA. There are 15 residues in the CDR3. Trimming cost V 2 bases and J 5 bases, with 13 bases left between them. The chain's CDR3 is CASSLPSGNNNEQFF. CDR3 sequence (DNA): TGTGCCAGCAGCTTACCCAGCGGTAATAACAATGAGCAGTTCTTC.

This clonotype has more than one count but fewer than ten. V and J are TRBV11-3 and TRBJ2-4, with 7 bases that match TRBD2. The CDR3 is made up of 14 amino acids. Trimming removed 5 bases from V and 3 bases from J; junction bases left unmatched: 4. Germline loops: CDR1 SGHNT, CDR2 YENEEA. The CDR3 DNA reads as TGTGCCAGCAGCCCCGGCGGGGGCAAAAACATTCAGTACTTC. It translates to CASSPGGGKNIQYF.